The 7 T cell receptor beta chains listed next were all sequenced from one sample in a study of T-cell memory formation after mild COVID-19. TCRdb re-derived calls from the 5' RACE reads in MiXCR, one entry per CDR3 protein. This sample has a few hundred thousand distinct CDR3 sequences; 16% occur once, and the top ten carry 20% to 25%. Material: PBMCs or a T cell subset sorted from them (not recorded which). These receptors came from a man in his late teens or twenties who had mild COVID-19 (a few samples of this study predate the infection). Cell type and time point are not known.

J is TRBJ2-5 and V is TRBV11-2; D may be TRBD2 (5 bases). The germline gives CDR1 SGHAT, CDR2 FQNNGV. CDR3 length equals 13 residues. V lost 0 bases and J lost 4, with 6 bases in between. Here the CDR3 DNA reads TGTGCCAGCAGCTTAGACGGGGTAGAGACCCAGTACTTC. It encodes CASSLDGVETQYF.

This clonotype was recorded a few times. The chain links TRBV4-1 to TRBJ2-2; the D call may be TRBD1 or TRBD2 (6 bases each). Germline V gene lookup returns CDR1 MGHRA and CDR2 YSYEKL. The V end lost 1 base, the J end lost 2 bases, and 11 bases lay between the germline ends. The CDR3 is 16 amino acids. CDR3 in DNA: TGCGCCAGCAGCCAAGTGTCGGGGGCCAACACCGGGGAGCTGTTTTTT. Translating gives CASSQVSGANTGELFF.

This sequence joins TRBV9 and TRBJ1-1, with D hard to call. The CDR3 is 15 residues long. V dropped 4 bases and J dropped 5 bases, with 18 bases sitting between them. Germline V CDR1 and CDR2: SGDLS, YYNGEE. The CDR3 reads CASSPGGSLATEAFF. The DNA of the CDR3 is TGTGCCAGCAGCCCGGGCGGCAGCCTGGCTACTGAAGCTTTCTTT.

The table lists this clonotype with many counts. V gene TRBV7-2 combines with J gene TRBJ2-5; 12 positions agree with TRBD2. The CDR3 runs 15 residues. The junction had 2 bases not matched to a gene; V was cut back by 2 bases and J by 4 bases. Germline assignment: CDR1 SGHTA and CDR2 FQGNSA. Here the CDR3 reads CASSLLAGGLETQYF. Written as DNA, the CDR3 is TGTGCCAGCAGCTTACTAGCGGGGGGGCTAGAGACCCAGTACTTC. The whole variable domain, remainder taken from reference TRBV7-2 and TRBJ2-5, is GAGVSQSPSNKVTEKGKDVELRCDPISGHTALYWYRQSLGQGLEFLIYFQGNSAPDKSGLPSDRFSAERTGGSVSTLTIQRTQQEDSAVYLCASSLLAGGLETQYFGPGTRLLVL.

This clonotype was detected a few times. The chain combines TRBV12-3 or TRBV12-4 with TRBJ1-5, with D maybe TRBD1 (5 bases). The CDR3 is 13 amino acids. V lost 1 base, J lost 11 bases, and 12 bases lay in between. CDR3 residues: CASSLVFQTAQHF. CDR3 nucleotides: TGTGCCAGCAGTTTAGTCTTCCAGACAGCCCAGCATTTT.

There are a few counts of this clonotype. V gene TRBV7-6 combines with J gene TRBJ2-2, with D possibly matching TRBD1 (6 bases). CDR1 is SGHVS, CDR2 FNYEAQ, per germline. The length of the CDR3 is 18 residues. V shed 5 bases and J shed 3 bases, with 22 bases lying between them. The CDR3 DNA follows: TGTGCCAGCAGCCCCCCGGCCACCGGGACAACATACACCGGGGAGCTGTTTTTT. It yields the protein CASSPPATGTTYTGELFF.

The chain employs TRBV5-1 and TRBJ2-5; 7 bases agree with TRBD1. CDR1 and CDR2 (germline): SGHRS, YFSETQ. Germline trimming cut 0 bases from V and 5 bases from J; bases unmatched to any gene: 7. The CDR3 extends over 15 amino acids. CDR3 residues: CASSLEGTASETQYF. CDR3 coding DNA: TGCGCCAGCAGCTTGGAAGGGACAGCGTCGGAGACCCAGTACTTC.